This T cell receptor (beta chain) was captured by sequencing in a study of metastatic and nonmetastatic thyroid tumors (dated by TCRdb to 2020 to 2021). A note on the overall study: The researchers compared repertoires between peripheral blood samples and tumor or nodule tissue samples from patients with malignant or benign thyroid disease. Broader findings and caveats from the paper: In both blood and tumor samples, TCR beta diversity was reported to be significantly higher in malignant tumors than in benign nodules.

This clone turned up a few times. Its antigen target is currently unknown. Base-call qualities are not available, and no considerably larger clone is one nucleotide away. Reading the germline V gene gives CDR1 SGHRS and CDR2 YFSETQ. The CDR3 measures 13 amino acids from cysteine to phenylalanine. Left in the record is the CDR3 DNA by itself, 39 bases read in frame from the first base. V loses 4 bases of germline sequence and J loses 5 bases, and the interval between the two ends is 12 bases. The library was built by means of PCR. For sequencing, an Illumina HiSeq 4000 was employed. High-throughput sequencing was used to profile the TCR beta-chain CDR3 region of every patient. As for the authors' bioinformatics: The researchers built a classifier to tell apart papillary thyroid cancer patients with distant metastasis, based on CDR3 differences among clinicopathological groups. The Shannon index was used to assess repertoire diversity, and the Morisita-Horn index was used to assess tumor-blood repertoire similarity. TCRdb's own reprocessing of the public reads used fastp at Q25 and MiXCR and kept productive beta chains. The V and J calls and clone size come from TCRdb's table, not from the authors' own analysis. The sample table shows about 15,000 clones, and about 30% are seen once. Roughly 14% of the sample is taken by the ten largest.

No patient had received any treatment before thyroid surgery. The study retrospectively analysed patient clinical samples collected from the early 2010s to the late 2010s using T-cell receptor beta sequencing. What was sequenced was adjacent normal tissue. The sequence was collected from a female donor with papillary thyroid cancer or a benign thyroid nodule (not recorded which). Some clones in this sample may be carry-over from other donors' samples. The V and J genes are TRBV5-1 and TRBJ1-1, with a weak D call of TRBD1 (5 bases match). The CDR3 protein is CASSRWGSTEAFF. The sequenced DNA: TGCGCCAGCAGCCGGTGGGGGAGTACTGAAGCTTTCTTT.